This T cell receptor (beta chain) was captured by sequencing in a study of a mutant IDH1 vaccine in newly diagnosed glioma (dated by TCRdb to the early 2020s). For the wider study: Across visits V03 through V10, patients got a total of eight vaccinations, given in weeks 1, 3, 5, 7, 11, 15, 19 and 23. The roughly 30 treated patients were 62.5% male and around 40% female, with a mean age of approximately 38 years. Before enrollment, patients had received standard therapy of radiotherapy alone, temozolomide alone, or radiochemotherapy with temozolomide; most received the combination. Longitudinal TCRB deep sequencing was performed for some 25 treated patients wherever samples were available for exploratory analyses. Peripheral blood was drawn at six visits: V03 (baseline), V05, V07, V10, V12 and V13. Vaccination began 4-6 weeks after radiotherapy alone, or alongside temozolomide cycles in the chemotherapy-containing groups. Broader findings and caveats from the paper: Immune responses induced by the vaccine were seen in about 93% of patients across multiple MHC alleles. Pseudoprogression seemed to be unrelated to changes in the top peripheral T cell clonotypes found by TCRB sequencing. According to the authors, sample limitations meant that analyses of patient blood samples could not be reproduced. PBMC samples for TCRB deep sequencing were selected based on availability.

Library preparation was by the immunoSEQ multiplex PCR assay. The hsTCRB Kit was used according to the manufacturer's protocol to amplify rearranged TCR beta chain sequences. An Illumina MiSeq was used to sequence the TCRB libraries. In the original analysis: The kit vendor's proprietary platform handled demultiplexing, trimming and gene mapping. The table was pulled from immuneACCESS by TCRdb, which kept in-frame rearrangements only. Such tables lose some clones; where checked, under half of the loss comes from unresolved V genes, and the rest has no known cause. D and trimming were read from the DNA, whereas the V and J calls and clone size are those reported in that table. The sample table contains over 25,000 clones; only one count was recorded for approximately 90% of them. Approximately 3.3% of the sample rests with the top ten. Trimming removed 1 base from V and 3 bases from J, leaving 15 bases between the germline ends. The CDR3, cysteine through phenylalanine, is 16 amino acids long. Just the 48-base CDR3 DNA is kept, in frame starting at base 1. The germline V gene supplies CDR1 SGHTA and CDR2 FQGTGA.

The time point label here, explained by the study, means: week 5, during vaccination. Every vaccine dose consisted of 300 ug of a 20-mer mutant IDH1 peptide in Montanide, administered subcutaneously together with topical imiquimod. The donors had newly diagnosed IDH1-mutant astrocytomas of WHO grade 3 or 4 that showed loss of nuclear ATRX. The samples were drawn from NOA16, a multicentre, single-arm, open-label phase I trial in Germany that tested a mutant IDH1 peptide vaccine in humans for the first time. Genomic DNA for TCRB sequencing was isolated from EDTA blood with the DNeasy Blood and Tissue Kit. About this clone itself: Its antigen remains unidentified. Base qualities are missing; no much larger clone stands one base away.

This clonotype originated in a woman aged 40 to 50 with glioma. Some clones in this sample may be carry-over from other donors' samples. This sample comprised peripheral blood mononuclear cells (PBMCs), obtained from a glioma patient whose treatment included an IDH1 peptide vaccine. The V and J segments used are TRBV7-3 and TRBJ1-2; the D gene is unclear. The CDR3 in this case is CASSLRQDGYDYGYTF. The nucleotides read TGTGCCAGCAGCTTAAGGCAGGATGGGTATGACTATGGCTACACCTTC.